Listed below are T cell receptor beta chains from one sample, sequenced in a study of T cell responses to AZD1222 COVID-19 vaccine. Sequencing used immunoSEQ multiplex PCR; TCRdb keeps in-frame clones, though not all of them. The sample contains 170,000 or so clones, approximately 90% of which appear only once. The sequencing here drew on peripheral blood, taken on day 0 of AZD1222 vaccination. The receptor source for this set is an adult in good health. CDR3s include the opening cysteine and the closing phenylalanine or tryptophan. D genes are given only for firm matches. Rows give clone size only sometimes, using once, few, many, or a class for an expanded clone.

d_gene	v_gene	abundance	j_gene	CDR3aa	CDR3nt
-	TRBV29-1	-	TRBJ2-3	CSVEEVDSAGNYF	TGCAGCGTTGAAGAGGTGGATAGCGCCGGGAACTATTTT
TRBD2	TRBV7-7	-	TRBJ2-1	CASSSLLGSGAGGLPQNEQFF	TGTGCTAGCAGCTCTCTCCTAGGGAGTGGAGCGGGGGGCCTGCCCCAAAATGAGCAGTTCTTC
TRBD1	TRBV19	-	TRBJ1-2	CASSISLLLGTVSPGYTF	TGTGCCAGTAGTATTTCTCTCCTACTCGGGACAGTGTCTCCGGGCTACACCTTC
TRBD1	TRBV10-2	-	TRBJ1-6	CASNPGQYNSPLHF	TGCGCCAGCAATCCGGGACAGTATAATTCACCCCTCCACTTT
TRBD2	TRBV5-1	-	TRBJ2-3	CASSLPLADSTQISTDTQYF	TGCGCCAGCAGCCTCCCTCTAGCGGACTCCACCCAGATTAGCACAGATACGCAGTATTTT
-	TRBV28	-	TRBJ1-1	CASGPGQYNTEAFF	TGTGCCAGCGGCCCTGGACAGTACAACACTGAAGCTTTCTTT
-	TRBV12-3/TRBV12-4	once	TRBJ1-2	CASRPQAGYGYTF	TGTGCCAGCAGACCACAGGCTGGCTATGGCTACACCTTC
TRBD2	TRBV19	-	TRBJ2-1	CASSIAGEGEQFF	TGTGCCAGTAGTATCGCGGGGGAAGGTGAGCAGTTCTTC
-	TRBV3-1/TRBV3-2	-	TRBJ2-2	CASSQDLFTGELFF	TGTGCCAGCAGCCAAGATCTGTTTACCGGGGAGCTGTTTTTT
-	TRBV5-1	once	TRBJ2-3	CASSLGGHSTDTQYF	TGCGCCAGCAGCTTGGGTGGGCACTCCACAGATACGCAGTATTTT
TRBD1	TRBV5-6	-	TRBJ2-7	CASSLAPGGPYEQYF	TGTGCCAGCAGCTTGGCCCCAGGGGGTCCCTACGAGCAGTACTTC
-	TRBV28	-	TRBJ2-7	CASSAPGQISYEQYF	TGTGCCAGCAGTGCCCCAGGGCAAATCTCCTACGAGCAGTACTTC
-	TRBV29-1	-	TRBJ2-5	CSVVEGGVATQYF	TGCAGCGTTGTGGAAGGGGGTGTGGCGACCCAGTACTTC
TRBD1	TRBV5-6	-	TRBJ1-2	CASSSQGASGYTF	TGTGCCAGCAGCTCACAGGGGGCAAGCGGCTACACCTTC
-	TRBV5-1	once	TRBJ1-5	CASTRDGYSNQPQHF	TGCGCCAGCACCCGCGACGGCTATAGCAATCAGCCCCAGCATTTT
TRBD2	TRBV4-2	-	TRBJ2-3	CASSQEPLAGGRASTDTQYF	TGTGCCAGCAGCCAAGAGCCTCTAGCGGGGGGCCGGGCTAGCACAGATACGCAGTATTTT
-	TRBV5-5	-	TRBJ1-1	CASTLGGLTEAFF	TGTGCCAGCACCCTAGGGGGTCTTACTGAAGCTTTCTTT
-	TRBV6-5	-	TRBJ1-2	CASGHNYGYTF	TGTGCCAGCGGACATAACTATGGCTACACCTTC
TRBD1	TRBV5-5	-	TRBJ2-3	CASSLEGQGGSDTQYF	TGTGCCAGCAGCTTGGAGGGACAGGGGGGATCAGATACGCAGTATTTT
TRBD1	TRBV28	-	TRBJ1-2	CASSLDVLGGGRGYTF	TGTGCCAGCAGTTTAGATGTTTTAGGGGGCGGTCGTGGCTACACCTTC
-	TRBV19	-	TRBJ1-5	CASSVNRPGRVENQPQHF	TGTGCCAGTAGTGTGAATCGACCCGGCCGCGTAGAGAATCAGCCCCAGCATTTT
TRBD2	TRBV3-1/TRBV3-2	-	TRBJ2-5	CASSLAGGTQETQYF	TGTGCCAGCAGCCTAGCGGGGGGCACCCAAGAGACCCAGTACTTC
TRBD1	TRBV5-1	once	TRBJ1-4	CASSLGSGGTNEKLFF	TGCGCCAGCAGCCTAGGATCAGGGGGAACTAATGAAAAACTGTTTTTT
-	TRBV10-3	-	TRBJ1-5	CAISDRGKPQHF	TGTGCCATCAGTGACAGGGGTAAGCCCCAGCATTTT
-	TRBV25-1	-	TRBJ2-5	CASSEAGDPQETQYF	TGTGCCAGCAGTGAGGCAGGGGACCCCCAAGAGACCCAGTACTTC
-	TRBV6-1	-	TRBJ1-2	CASSENVSGAYTF	TGTGCCAGCAGTGAAAACGTGTCAGGGGCCTACACCTTC
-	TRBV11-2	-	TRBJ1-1	CASRRGESRVNTEAFF	TGTGCCAGCAGGAGGGGAGAAAGTAGGGTGAACACTGAAGCTTTCTTT
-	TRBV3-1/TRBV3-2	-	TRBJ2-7	CASSQILQSSYEQYF	TGTGCCAGCAGCCAAATCCTACAGTCCTCCTACGAGCAGTACTTC
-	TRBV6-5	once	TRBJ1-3	CASATASGNTIYF	TGTGCCAGCGCTACAGCGAGCGGAAACACCATATATTTT
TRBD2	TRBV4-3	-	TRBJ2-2	CASSAPHSGGRDGELFF	TGCGCCAGCAGCGCCCCCCACAGCGGGGGGCGGGACGGGGAGCTGTTTTTT
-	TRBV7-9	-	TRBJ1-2	CASSPSTGFGYTF	TGTGCCAGCAGCCCGTCGACAGGCTTTGGCTACACCTTC
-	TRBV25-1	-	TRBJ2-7	CASSEFALNPYEQYF	TGTGCCAGCAGTGAATTCGCACTTAACCCCTACGAGCAGTACTTC
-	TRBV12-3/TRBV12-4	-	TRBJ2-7	CASRGTGREQYF	TGTGCCAGCAGAGGAACAGGGCGCGAGCAGTACTTC
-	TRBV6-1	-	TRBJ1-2	CASSEARGPYGYTF	TGTGCCAGCAGTGAAGCAAGGGGCCCTTATGGCTACACCTTC
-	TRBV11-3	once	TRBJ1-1	CASSLGGSENTEAFF	TGTGCCAGCAGCCTCGGGGGCAGTGAGAACACTGAAGCTTTCTTT
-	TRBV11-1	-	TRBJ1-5	CASSLDRLKPQHF	TGTGCCAGCAGCTTAGACAGATTGAAGCCCCAGCATTTT
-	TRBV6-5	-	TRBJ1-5	CASSHARNQPQHF	TGTGCCAGCAGTCATGCACGGAATCAGCCCCAGCATTTT
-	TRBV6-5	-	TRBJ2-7	CASSYGELYEQYF	TGTGCCAGCAGTTATGGAGAGTTGTACGAGCAGTACTTC
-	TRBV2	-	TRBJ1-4	CASSVEGTEKLFF	TGTGCCAGCAGTGTAGAGGGAACTGAAAAACTGTTTTTT
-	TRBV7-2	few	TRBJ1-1	CASSSVRQGGRTEAFF	TGTGCCAGCAGCTCTGTACGGCAGGGAGGAAGAACTGAAGCTTTCTTT
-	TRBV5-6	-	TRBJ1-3	CASSLDRHQRGNTIYF	TGTGCCAGCAGCTTGGATCGGCACCAGAGGGGAAACACCATATATTTT
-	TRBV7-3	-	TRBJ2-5	CASSQDGQSQETQYF	TGTGCCAGCAGCCAGGACGGACAGTCACAAGAGACCCAGTACTTC
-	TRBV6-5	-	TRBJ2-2	CASSYAARGPTGELFF	TGTGCCAGCAGTTACGCGGCTCGGGGCCCTACCGGGGAGCTGTTTTTT
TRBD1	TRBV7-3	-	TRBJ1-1	CASSKTGEDTEAFF	TGTGCCAGCAGCAAGACAGGGGAGGACACTGAAGCTTTCTTT
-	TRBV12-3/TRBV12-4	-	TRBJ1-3	CASRLDLNTIYF	TGTGCCAGCAGACTGGACCTAAACACCATATATTTT
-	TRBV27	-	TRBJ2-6	CASSLRYRNSGANVLTF	TGTGCCAGCAGTTTAAGATACAGAAACTCTGGGGCCAACGTCCTGACTTTC
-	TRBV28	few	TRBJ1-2	CASSLGGPGNYGYTF	TGTGCCAGCAGTTTAGGGGGGCCAGGGAACTATGGCTACACCTTC
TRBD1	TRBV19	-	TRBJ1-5	CASSIETGGLSQPQHF	TGTGCCAGTAGTATAGAGACAGGGGGGCTGAGTCAGCCCCAGCATTTT
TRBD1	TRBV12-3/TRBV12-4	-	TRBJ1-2	CATALKPGGGYTF	TGTGCCACCGCCCTAAAACCAGGGGGGGGCTACACCTTC
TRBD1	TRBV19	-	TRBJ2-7	CASSTQREWTGDFYEQYF	TGTGCCAGTAGTACCCAACGAGAATGGACAGGGGATTTCTACGAGCAGTACTTC
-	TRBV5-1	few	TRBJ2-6	CASSFARPDSGANVLTF	TGCGCCAGCAGCTTTGCCCGGCCCGACTCTGGGGCCAACGTCCTGACTTTC
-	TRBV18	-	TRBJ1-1	CASSRRQIEDTEAFF	TGTGCCAGCTCACGCCGACAGATCGAAGACACTGAAGCTTTCTTT
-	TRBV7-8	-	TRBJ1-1	CASSLAGLAFF	TGTGCCAGCAGCTTAGCAGGTTTAGCTTTCTTT
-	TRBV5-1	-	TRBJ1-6	CASSFEASYNSPLHF	TGCGCCAGCAGCTTTGAAGCCTCCTATAATTCACCCCTCCACTTT